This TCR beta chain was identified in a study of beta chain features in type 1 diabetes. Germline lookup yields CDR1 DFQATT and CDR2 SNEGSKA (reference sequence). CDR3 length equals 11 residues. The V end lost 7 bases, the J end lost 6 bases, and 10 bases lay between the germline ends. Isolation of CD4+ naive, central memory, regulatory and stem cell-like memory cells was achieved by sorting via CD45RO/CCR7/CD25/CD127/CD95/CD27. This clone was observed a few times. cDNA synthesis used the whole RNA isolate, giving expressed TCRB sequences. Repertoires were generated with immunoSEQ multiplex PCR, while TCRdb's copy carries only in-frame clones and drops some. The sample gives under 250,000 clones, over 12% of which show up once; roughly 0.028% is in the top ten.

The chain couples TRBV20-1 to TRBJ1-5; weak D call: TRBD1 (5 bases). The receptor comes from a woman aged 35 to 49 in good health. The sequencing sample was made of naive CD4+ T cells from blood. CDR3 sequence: CSVGRGQPQHF. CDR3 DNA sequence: TGCAGTGTCGGGAGGGGTCAGCCCCAGCATTTT.